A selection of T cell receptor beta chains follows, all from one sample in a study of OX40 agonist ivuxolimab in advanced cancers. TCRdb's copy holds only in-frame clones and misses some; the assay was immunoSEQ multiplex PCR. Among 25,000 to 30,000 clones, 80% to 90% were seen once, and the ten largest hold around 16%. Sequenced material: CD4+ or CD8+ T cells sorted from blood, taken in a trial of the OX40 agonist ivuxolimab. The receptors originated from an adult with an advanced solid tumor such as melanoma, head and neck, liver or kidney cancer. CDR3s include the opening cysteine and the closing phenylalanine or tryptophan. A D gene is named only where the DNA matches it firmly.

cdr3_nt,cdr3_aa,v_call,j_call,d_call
TGTGCCAGCAGAAAAACAGGGGGTGCCTCTAACTATGGCTACACCTTC,CASRKTGGASNYGYTF,TRBV2,TRBJ1-2,TRBD1
TGTGCCAGCAGCTTAGAGGTTGGTGGGGCCAACGTCCTGACTTTC,CASSLEVGGANVLTF,TRBV7-8,TRBJ2-6,NA
TGTGCCAGCAGCCTGCCCGGGACATACTATGGCTACACCTTC,CASSLPGTYYGYTF,TRBV14,TRBJ1-2,NA
TGTGCCAGCAGTTACGGGGACCTAAATGAGCAGTTCTTC,CASSYGDLNEQFF,TRBV6-5,TRBJ2-1,NA
TGTGCCAGCAGTACCTGGGACAGGGTATTCACAGATACGCAGTATTTT,CASSTWDRVFTDTQYF,TRBV25-1,TRBJ2-3,TRBD1
TGCAGCGCCGTAGCGGGGGGGTACCAAGAGACCCAGTACTTC,CSAVAGGYQETQYF,TRBV29-1,TRBJ2-5,TRBD2
TGTGCCAGCAGCTCCCTGTCGGACACATACAATGAGCAGTTCTTC,CASSSLSDTYNEQFF,TRBV5-4,TRBJ2-1,NA
TGTGCCAGCAGCTTATACTACGGAACGAACACCGGGGAGCTGTTTTTT,CASSLYYGTNTGELFF,TRBV7-9,TRBJ2-2,NA
TGCGCCAGCAGCCAAGATCTTCTGAAGTCCTACGAGCAGTACTTC,CASSQDLLKSYEQYF,TRBV4-1,TRBJ2-7,NA
TGTGCCAGTAGTGTTTCTTCCGGGACTATAGGGGATACGCAGTATTTT,CASSVSSGTIGDTQYF,TRBV19,TRBJ2-3,TRBD2